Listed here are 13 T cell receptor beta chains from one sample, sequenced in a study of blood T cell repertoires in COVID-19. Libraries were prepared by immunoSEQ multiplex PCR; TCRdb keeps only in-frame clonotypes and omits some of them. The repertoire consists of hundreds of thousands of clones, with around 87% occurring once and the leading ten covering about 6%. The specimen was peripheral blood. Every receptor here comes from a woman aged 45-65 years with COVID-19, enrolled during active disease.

CDR3 sequence: CASSPRDRSQETQYF. The CDR3 DNA reads TGTGCCAGCAGCCCCCGGGACAGATCGCAAGAGACCCAGTACTTC. The rearrangement joins TRBV3-1 (or the pseudogene TRBV3-2) to TRBJ2-5, with 7 bases fitting TRBD1. Per the germline V gene, CDR1 is LGHDT and CDR2 is YNNKEL (reference sequence). The J segment lost 2 bases and the V segment lost 4 bases, leaving 7 bases of the junction unmatched. This CDR3 has 15 amino acids.

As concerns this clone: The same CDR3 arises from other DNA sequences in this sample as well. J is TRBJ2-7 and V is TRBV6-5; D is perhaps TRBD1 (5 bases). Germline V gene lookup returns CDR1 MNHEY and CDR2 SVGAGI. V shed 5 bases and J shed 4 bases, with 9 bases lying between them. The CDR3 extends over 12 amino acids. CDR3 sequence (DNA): TGTGCCAGCAGTAGGCAGGGTTACGAGCAGTACTTC. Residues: CASSRQGYEQYF.

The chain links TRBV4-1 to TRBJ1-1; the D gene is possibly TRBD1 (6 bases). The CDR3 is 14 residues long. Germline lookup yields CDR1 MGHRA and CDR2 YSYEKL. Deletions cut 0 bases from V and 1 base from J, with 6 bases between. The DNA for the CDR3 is TGCGCCAGCAGCCAAGAAGGGGGGAACACTGAAGCTTTCTTT. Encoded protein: CASSQEGGNTEAFF.

The CDR3 protein is CASSPRGGNEQFF. The DNA for the CDR3 is TGCGCCAGCAGCCCGCGGGGGGGCAATGAGCAGTTCTTC. This chain joins TRBV5-1 and TRBJ2-1; 9 bases match TRBD2. Trimming took 4 bases from V and 6 from J; bases not matched to a gene: 2. Germline CDR1 and CDR2: SGHRS and YFSETQ. This CDR3 spans 13 amino acids. Filled out from reference TRBV5-1 and TRBJ2-1, the complete variable domain reads KAGVTQTPRYLIKTRGQQVTLSCSPISGHRSVSWYQQTPGQGLQFLFEYFSETQRNKGNFPGRFSGRQFSNSRSEMNVSTLELGDSALYLCASSPRGGNEQFFGPGTRLTVL.

The DNA of the CDR3 is TGTGCCAGCAGCAATGGGGCGAGGACCGGGGAGGAGCCCCAGCATTTT. This codes for CASSNGARTGEEPQHF. The chain links TRBV7-2 to TRBJ1-5; maybe TRBD1 (5 bases). Germline values: CDR1 SGHTA, CDR2 FQGNSA. Trimming cost V 5 bases and J 8 bases, with 22 bases left between them. The CDR3 totals 16 residues.

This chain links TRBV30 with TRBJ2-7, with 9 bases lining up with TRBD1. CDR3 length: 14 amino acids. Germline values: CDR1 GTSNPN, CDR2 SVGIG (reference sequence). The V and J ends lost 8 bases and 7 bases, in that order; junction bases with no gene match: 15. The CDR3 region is CASKPGQGRFEQYF. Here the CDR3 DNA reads TGTGCCAGCAAACCGGGACAGGGAAGATTTGAGCAGTACTTC. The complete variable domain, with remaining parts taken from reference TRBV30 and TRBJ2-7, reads SQTIHQWPATLVQPVGSPLSLECTVEGTSNPNLYWYRQAAGRGLQLLFYSVGIGQISSEVPQNLSASRPQDRQFILSSKKLLLSDSGFYLCASKPGQGRFEQYFGPGTRLTVT.

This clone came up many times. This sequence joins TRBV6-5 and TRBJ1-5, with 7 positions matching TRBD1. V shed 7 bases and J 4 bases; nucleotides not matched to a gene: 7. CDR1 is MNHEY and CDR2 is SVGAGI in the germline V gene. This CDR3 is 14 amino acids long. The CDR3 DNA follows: TGTGCCAGCACCCTGGGACAGACGAATCAGCCCCAGCATTTT. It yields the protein CASTLGQTNQPQHF.

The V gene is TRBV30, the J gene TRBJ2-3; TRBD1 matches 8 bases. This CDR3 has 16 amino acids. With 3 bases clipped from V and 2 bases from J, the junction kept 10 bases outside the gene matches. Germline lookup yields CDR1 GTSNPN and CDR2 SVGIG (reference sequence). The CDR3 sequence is CAWSPGQGSATDTQYF. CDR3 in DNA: TGTGCCTGGAGCCCAGGACAGGGCAGTGCCACAGATACGCAGTATTTT.

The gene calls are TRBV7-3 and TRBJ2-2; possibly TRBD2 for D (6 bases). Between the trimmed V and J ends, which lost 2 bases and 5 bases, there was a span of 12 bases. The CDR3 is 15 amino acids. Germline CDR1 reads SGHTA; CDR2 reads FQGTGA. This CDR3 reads CASSLSVGGTGELFF. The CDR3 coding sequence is TGTGCCAGCAGCTTATCGGTTGGAGGGACCGGGGAGCTGTTTTTT. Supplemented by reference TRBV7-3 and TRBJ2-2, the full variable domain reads GAGVSQTPSNKVTEKGKYVELRCDPISGHTALYWYRQSLGQGPEFLIYFQGTGAADDSGLPNDRFFAVRPEGSVSTLKIQRTERGDSAVYLCASSLSVGGTGELFFGEGSRLTVL.

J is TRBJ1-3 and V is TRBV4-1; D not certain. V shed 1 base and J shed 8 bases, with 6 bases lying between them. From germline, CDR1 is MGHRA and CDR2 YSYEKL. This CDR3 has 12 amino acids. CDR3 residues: CASSQGGYTIYF. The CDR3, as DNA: TGCGCCAGCAGCCAAGGCGGCTACACCATATATTTT.

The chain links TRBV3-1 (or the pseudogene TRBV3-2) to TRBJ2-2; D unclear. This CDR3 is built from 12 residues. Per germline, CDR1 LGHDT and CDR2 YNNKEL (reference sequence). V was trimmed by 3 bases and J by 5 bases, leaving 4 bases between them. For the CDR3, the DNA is TGTGCCAGCAGCCAGTATACCGGGGAGCTGTTTTTT. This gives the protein CASSQYTGELFF.

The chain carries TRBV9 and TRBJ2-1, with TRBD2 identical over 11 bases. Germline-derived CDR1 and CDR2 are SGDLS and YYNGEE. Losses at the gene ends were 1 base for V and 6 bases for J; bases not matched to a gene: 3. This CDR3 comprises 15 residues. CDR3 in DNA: TGTGCCAGCAGCGTATTAGCGGGAGGGCCCAATGAGCAGTTCTTC. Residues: CASSVLAGGPNEQFF.

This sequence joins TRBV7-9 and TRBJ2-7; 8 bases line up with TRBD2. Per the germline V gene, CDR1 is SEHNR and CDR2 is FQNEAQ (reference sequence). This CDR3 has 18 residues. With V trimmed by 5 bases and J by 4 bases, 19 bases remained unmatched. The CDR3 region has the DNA TGTGCCAGCAGCCCCCGGGGGGGCCTAGCGGAACGCATATACGAGCAGTACTTC. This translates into CASSPRGGLAERIYEQYF.